This T cell receptor beta chain comes out of a study of blood T cell repertoires in COVID-19. The cohort comprised adults aged about 18 to 89 years residing in under 25 US areas. Cohorts were based on clinical histories the participants reported. Profiled with immunoSEQ multiplex PCR; TCRdb holds only in-frame clones, not every one. Found here are fewer than 400,000 clones, roughly nine tenths of them singletons; the top ten hold approximately 18%. From germline, CDR1 is SGHVS and CDR2 FNYEAQ. Trimming removed 4 bases from V and 0 bases from J, with 7 bases in between. The CDR3 covers 14 residues. V usage is TRBV7-6 and J usage is TRBJ1-3, with D perhaps matching TRBD1 (6 bases). This clonotype originated in a young woman who had recovered from COVID-19. The sequenced sample was PBMCs or T cells enriched from blood (not recorded which). CDR3 sequence: CASSSQGSGNTIYF. Here the CDR3 DNA reads TGTGCCAGCAGCTCACAGGGCTCTGGAAACACCATATATTTT.